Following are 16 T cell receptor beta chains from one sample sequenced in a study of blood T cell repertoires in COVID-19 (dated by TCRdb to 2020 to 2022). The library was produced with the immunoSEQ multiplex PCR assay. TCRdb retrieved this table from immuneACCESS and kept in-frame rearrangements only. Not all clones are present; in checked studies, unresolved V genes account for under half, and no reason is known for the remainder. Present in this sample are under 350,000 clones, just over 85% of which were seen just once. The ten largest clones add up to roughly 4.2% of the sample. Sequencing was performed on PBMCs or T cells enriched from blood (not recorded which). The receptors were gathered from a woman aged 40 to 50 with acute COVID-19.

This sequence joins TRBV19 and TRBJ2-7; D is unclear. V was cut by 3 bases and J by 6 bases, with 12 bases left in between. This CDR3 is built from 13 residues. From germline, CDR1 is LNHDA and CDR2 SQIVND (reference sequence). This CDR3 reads CASSIGPWAEQYF. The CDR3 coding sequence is TGTGCCAGTAGTATTGGTCCGTGGGCCGAGCAGTACTTC.

The CDR3, as DNA: TGTGCCAGCAGTCTAATGGACAGGGTGAAGCATTTT. It codes for CASSLMDRVKHF. The rearrangement uses TRBV12-3 or TRBV12-4 and TRBJ1-5, with 8 bases identical to TRBD1. With 5 bases clipped from V and 14 bases from J, the junction kept 8 bases outside the gene matches. The CDR3 loop spans 12 amino acids.

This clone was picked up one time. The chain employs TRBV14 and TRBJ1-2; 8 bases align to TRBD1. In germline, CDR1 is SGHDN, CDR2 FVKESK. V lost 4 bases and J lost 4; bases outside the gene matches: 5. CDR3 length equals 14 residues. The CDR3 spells CASSPRTGFYGYTF. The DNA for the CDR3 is TGTGCCAGCAGCCCCCGGACAGGGTTCTATGGCTACACCTTC.

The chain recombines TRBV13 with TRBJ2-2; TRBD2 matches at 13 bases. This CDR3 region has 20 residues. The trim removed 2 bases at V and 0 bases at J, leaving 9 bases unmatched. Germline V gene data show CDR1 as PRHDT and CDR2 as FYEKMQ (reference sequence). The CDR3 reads CASSLWKGGLAGANTGELFF. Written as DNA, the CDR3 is TGTGCCAGCAGCTTATGGAAGGGCGGACTAGCGGGGGCGAACACCGGGGAGCTGTTTTTT.

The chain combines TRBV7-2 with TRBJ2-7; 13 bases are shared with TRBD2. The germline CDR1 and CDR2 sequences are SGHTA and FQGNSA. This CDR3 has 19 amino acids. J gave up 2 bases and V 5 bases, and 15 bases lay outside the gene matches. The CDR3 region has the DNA TGTGCCAGCAGCCTACCATCCCGGACTAGCGGGAGTTCTACCTACGAGCAGTACTTC. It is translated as CASSLPSRTSGSSTYEQYF.

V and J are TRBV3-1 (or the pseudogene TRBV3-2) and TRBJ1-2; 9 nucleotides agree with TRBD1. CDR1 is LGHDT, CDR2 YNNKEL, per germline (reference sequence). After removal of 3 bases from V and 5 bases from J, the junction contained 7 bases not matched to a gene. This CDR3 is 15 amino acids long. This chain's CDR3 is CASSQFAGTGYGYTF. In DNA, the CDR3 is TGTGCCAGCAGCCAGTTCGCCGGGACAGGGTATGGCTACACCTTC.

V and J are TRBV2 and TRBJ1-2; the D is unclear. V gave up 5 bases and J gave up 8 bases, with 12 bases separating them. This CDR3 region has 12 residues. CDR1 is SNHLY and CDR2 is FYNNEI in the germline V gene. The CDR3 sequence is CASSLGPGGYTF. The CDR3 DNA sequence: TGTGCCAGCAGTTTGGGCCCGGGAGGCTACACCTTC.

The CDR3 sequence: CASSSGQGNTEAFF. CDR3 coding DNA: TGCGCCAGCAGCTCCGGACAGGGGAACACTGAAGCTTTCTTT. This chain links TRBV5-1 with TRBJ1-1, with 8 bases fitting TRBD1. Looked up from germline, CDR1 is SGHRS and CDR2 is YFSETQ. The CDR3 extends over 14 amino acids. With V trimmed by 3 bases and J by 1 base, 2 bases remained unmatched.

CDR3 nucleotide sequence: TGTGCCAGCAGTTACCATTCGACAGGGGACTATGGCTACACCTTC. It is translated as CASSYHSTGDYGYTF. The rearrangement joins TRBV6-5 to TRBJ1-2; 8 bases agree with TRBD1. The CDR3 sequence is 15 residues long. Germline loops: CDR1 MNHEY, CDR2 SVGAGI. Trimming at V came to 2 bases and at J to 3 bases, leaving 5 bases not matched to a gene.

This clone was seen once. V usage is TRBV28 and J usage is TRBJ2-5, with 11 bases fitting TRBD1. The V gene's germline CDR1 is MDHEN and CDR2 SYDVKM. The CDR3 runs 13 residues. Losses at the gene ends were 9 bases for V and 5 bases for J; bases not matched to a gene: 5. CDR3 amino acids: CASGQGAAETQYF. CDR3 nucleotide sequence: TGTGCCAGTGGACAGGGGGCTGCGGAGACCCAGTACTTC.

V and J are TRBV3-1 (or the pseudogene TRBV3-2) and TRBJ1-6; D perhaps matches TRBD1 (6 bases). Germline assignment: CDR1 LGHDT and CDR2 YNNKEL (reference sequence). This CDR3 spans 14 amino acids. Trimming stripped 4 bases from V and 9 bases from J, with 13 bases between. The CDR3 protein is CASSLTPGVSPLHF. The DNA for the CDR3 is TGTGCCAGCAGCCTAACCCCAGGGGTTTCACCCCTCCACTTT.

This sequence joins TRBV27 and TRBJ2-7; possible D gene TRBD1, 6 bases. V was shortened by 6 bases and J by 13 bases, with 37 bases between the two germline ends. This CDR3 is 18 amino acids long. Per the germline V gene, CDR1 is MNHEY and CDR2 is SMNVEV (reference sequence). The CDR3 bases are TGTGCCAGCAGAGCCCCTTCGGGGCGAGACGGTCCGAGCAGGGGATTATACTTC. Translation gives CASRAPSGRDGPSRGLYF.

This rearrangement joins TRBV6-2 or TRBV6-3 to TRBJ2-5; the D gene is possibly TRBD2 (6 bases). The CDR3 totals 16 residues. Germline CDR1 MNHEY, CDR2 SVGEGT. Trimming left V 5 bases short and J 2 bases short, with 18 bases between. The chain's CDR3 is CASSHKRAAVQETQYF. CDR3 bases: TGTGCCAGCAGTCATAAGCGGGCGGCGGTTCAAGAGACCCAGTACTTC.

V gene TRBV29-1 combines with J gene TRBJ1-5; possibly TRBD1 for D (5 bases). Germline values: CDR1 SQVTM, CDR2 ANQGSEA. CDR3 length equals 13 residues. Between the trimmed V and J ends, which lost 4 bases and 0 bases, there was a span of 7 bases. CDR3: CSVAGNSNQPQHF. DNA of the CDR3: TGCAGCGTTGCAGGGAATAGCAATCAGCCCCAGCATTTT.

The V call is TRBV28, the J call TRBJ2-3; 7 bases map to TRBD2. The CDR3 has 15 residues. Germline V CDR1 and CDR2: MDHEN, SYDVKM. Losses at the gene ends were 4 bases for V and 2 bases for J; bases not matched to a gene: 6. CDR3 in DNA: TGTGCCAGCAGTTCGGCCAGCGGGATCACAGATACGCAGTATTTT. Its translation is CASSSASGITDTQYF. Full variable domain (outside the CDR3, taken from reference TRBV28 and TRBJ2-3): DVKVTQSSRYLVKRTGEKVFLECVQDMDHENMFWYRQDPGLGLRLIYFSYDVKMKEKGDIPEGYSVSREKKERFSLILESASTNQTSMYLCASSSASGITDTQYFGPGTRLTVL.

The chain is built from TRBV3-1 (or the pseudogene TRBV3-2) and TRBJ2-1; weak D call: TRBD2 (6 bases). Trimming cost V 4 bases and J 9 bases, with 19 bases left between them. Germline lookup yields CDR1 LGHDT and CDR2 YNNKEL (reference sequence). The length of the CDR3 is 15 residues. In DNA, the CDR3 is TGTGCCAGCAGCCGAGGGACGGGCGGGAACGGTGAGCAGTTCTTC. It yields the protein CASSRGTGGNGEQFF.